Below, 8 T cell receptor beta chains from the same sample are listed, as sequenced in a study of identical twins. TCRdb analysed the 5' RACE reads with MiXCR anew, one entry per CDR3 protein. The sample records approximately 300,000 distinct CDR3 sequences, just under 9.5% being singletons. These data also formed part of another study, on yellow fever vaccine responses in identical twins.

Material: CD8+ T cells sorted from blood. These receptors were taken from a woman aged 18 to 35 in good health.

This clonotype was observed a handful of times. This chain links TRBV4-3 with TRBJ2-4; 7 nucleotides match TRBD2. The trim removed 0 bases at V and 8 bases at J, leaving 10 bases unmatched. The length of the CDR3 is 16 residues. In germline, CDR1 is LGHNA, CDR2 YSLEER. As DNA, the CDR3 is TGCGCCAGCAGCCAAGATTGGGCGGGAGACGTGGACATTCAGTACTTC. Protein: CASSQDWAGDVDIQYF.

This clonotype was counted ten times or more. This rearrangement joins TRBV11-1 to TRBJ2-5; D may be TRBD2 (6 bases). The CDR3 extends over 14 amino acids. The germline V gene has CDR1 SGHAT and CDR2 FQDESV (reference sequence). V lost 0 bases, J lost 5 bases, and 10 bases lay in between. The CDR3 spells CASSLAGLSETQYF. The CDR3 DNA follows: TGTGCCAGCAGCTTAGCGGGACTCTCGGAGACCCAGTACTTC.

This clonotype showed up just once. J is TRBJ2-3 and V is TRBV7-9, with TRBD2 matching over 7 bases. After removal of 4 bases from V and 4 bases from J, the junction contained 5 bases not matched to a gene. This CDR3 is built from 14 residues. The germline V gene has CDR1 SEHNR and CDR2 FQNEAQ (reference sequence). CDR3 DNA: TGTGCCAGCAGCTGGCGGGAGAGGCCAGATACGCAGTATTTT. The encoded protein is CASSWRERPDTQYF.

This clonotype was seen a handful of times. This chain joins TRBV24-1 and TRBJ2-2; D gene unclear. V lost 4 bases, J lost 4 bases, and 6 bases lay in between. Germline CDR1 reads KGHDR; CDR2 reads SFDVKD. There are 13 residues in the CDR3. CDR3 coding DNA: TGTGCCACCAGTGAGTTACCCACCGGGGAGCTGTTTTTT. The encoded protein is CATSELPTGELFF.

This clonotype was detected many times. CDR3 region: CASSLSGGKSHLNEQFF. CDR3 sequence (DNA): TGTGCCAGCAGCTTAAGCGGCGGGAAGTCCCATTTGAATGAGCAGTTCTTC. This chain uses TRBV7-8 with TRBJ2-1; TRBD2 might be the D (6 bases). CDR3 size: 17 residues. The germline gives CDR1 SGHVS, CDR2 FQNEAQ. The germline V and J ends were trimmed by 2 bases and 7 bases, with 21 bases remaining between them.

This clonotype was observed many times. V is TRBV5-6 and J is TRBJ2-1; 8 bases line up with TRBD2. V trimming: 0 bases; J trimming: 3 bases; junction bases outside the gene matches: 5. The V gene's germline CDR1 is SGHDT and CDR2 YYEEEE. This CDR3 region has 16 residues. CDR3 protein: CASSLAASGYYNEQFF. CDR3 sequence (DNA): TGTGCCAGCAGCTTGGCGGCTAGCGGGTACTACAATGAGCAGTTCTTC.

This clonotype was recorded a few times. This chain joins TRBV6-6 and TRBJ2-1, with D maybe TRBD2 (6 bases). CDR3 size: 12 residues. CDR1 is MNHNY, CDR2 SVGAGI, per germline (reference sequence). V gave up 5 bases and J gave up 8 bases, with 10 bases separating them. CDR3 in amino acids: CASSKSGDEQFF. As DNA, the CDR3 is TGTGCCAGCAGTAAATCGGGGGATGAGCAGTTCTTC.

This clonotype was counted a few times. The gene calls are TRBV4-3 and TRBJ2-2, with D tentatively TRBD1 (5 bases). Germline assignment: CDR1 LGHNA and CDR2 YSLEER. The CDR3 is 15 amino acids. Trimming pared 0 bases from V and 6 bases from J, leaving 11 bases between. CDR3 region: CASSQDRQLPGELFF. CDR3 DNA: TGCGCCAGCAGCCAAGATCGACAGCTCCCCGGGGAGCTGTTTTTT.